This T cell receptor (beta chain) is from a study of blood T cell repertoires in COVID-19. About the study: Material from acute and convalescent COVID-19 was sourced from the United States, Italy and Spain. The cDNA or gDNA used as material had been derived from T cells, B-cell-depleted T cells, or PBMCs.

Authors' processing steps: The assay estimated nucleated cells by amplifying reference gene primers. The protocol was immunoSEQ multiplex PCR, while the TCRdb copy is restricted to in-frame clones and leaves out a portion. The V and J calls and clone size come from that table; D and trimming were worked out from the DNA. This table holds more than 300,000 clones, more than 70% found once. A few counts support this clone. Between the trimmed V and J ends, which lost 5 bases and 4 bases, there was a span of 9 bases. CDR1 is SEHNR, CDR2 FQNEAQ, per germline (reference sequence). The CDR3 is 13 amino acids. During active infection, Seattle patients enrolled and were then monitored through disease.

The chain carries TRBV7-9 and TRBJ1-3; no definite D call. The sequence was collected from a woman aged 25 to 45 with COVID-19, enrolled during active disease. Sequenced material: peripheral blood. CDR3 loop: CASSGGSGNTIYF. CDR3 DNA sequence: TGTGCCAGCAGCGGAGGGTCCGGAAACACCATATATTTT.